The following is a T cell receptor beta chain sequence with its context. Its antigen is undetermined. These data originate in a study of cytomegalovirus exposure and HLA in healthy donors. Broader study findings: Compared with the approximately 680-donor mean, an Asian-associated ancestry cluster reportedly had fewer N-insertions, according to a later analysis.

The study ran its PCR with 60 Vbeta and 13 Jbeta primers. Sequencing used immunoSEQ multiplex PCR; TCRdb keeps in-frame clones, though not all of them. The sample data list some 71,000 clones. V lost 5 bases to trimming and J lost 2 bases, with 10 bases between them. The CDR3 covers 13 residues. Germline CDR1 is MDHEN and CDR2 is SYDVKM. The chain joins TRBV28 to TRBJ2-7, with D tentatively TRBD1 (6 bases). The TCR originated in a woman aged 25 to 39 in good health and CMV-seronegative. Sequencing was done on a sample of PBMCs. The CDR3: CASSLGQPYEQYF. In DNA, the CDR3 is TGTGCCAGCAGTCTTGGACAGCCCTACGAGCAGTACTTC.